In this sample, the clone carrying this T cell receptor (beta chain) turned up many times. Its antigen is not known. The data originate from a study of T cells after posttransplantation cyclophosphamide. General study findings and limits: After PTCy, TRB diversity resembled that of CNI/methotrexate controls. TRB overlap between skin or GI tissue T cells and blood was limited.

Generated by immunoSEQ multiplex PCR, the TCRdb table keeps only in-frame clones and is missing some. The sample counts tens of thousands of clones, none seen once; the ten largest own more than 4.5%. V dropped 9 bases and J dropped 3; count of bases not matched to a gene: 13. The germline CDR1 and CDR2 sequences are LNHDA and SQIVND (reference sequence). The CDR3 has 16 amino acids. Peripheral blood was collected from the related graft donor on the marrow donation day. The chain carries TRBV19 and TRBJ1-5, with 8 bases that match TRBD1. The specimen sequenced was PBMCs. This TCR was recovered from a woman aged 25 to 45 in good health and a related stem cell transplant donor. Here the CDR3 reads CASSEGPGGANQPQHF. The DNA of the CDR3 is TGTGCCAGCTCAGAAGGGCCAGGGGGCGCCAATCAGCCCCAGCATTTT.